This is a list of T cell receptor beta chains from one sample in a study of cytomegalovirus exposure and HLA in healthy donors. Clones were sequenced by immunoSEQ multiplex PCR, and TCRdb holds only the in-frame ones, with some missing. The sample lists some 120,000 clones, around four fifths occurring once. Sequenced sample: PBMCs. The receptors were gathered from a human donor in good health. CDR3s leave out the opening cysteine and the closing phenylalanine or tryptophan. The D gene is left open where the match is weak.

V gene,D gene,J gene,CDR3 protein
TRBV6-5,NA,TRBJ2-5,ASSYSGSIETQY
TRBV7-9,TRBD2,TRBJ2-5,ASSLVPSGLQETQY
TRBV10-1,TRBD2,TRBJ2-2,ASSAASGSRELF
TRBV15,TRBD1,TRBJ1-5,ATRPGTGSNQPQH
TRBV11-2,NA,TRBJ1-4,ASSGPGNEKLF
TRBV19,TRBD2,TRBJ2-7,ASSPPGLAKYEQY
TRBV28,NA,TRBJ2-5,ASSFGDSVPY
TRBV7-6,NA,TRBJ2-3,ASSLFTDTQY
TRBV5-8,NA,TRBJ1-2,ASSPLWGVPNYGYT
TRBV29-1,NA,TRBJ2-5,SVVRDQETQY
TRBV7-6,NA,TRBJ1-1,ASSWGKNTEAF
TRBV5-1,TRBD1,TRBJ1-3,ASSVDRGTAGNTIY
TRBV7-2,TRBD1,TRBJ1-1,ASRTGSTEAF
TRBV5-1,TRBD1,TRBJ1-3,ASSRGTDGNTIY
TRBV6-5,TRBD2,TRBJ2-4,ASSASGSDY
TRBV7-9,NA,TRBJ2-2,AFHNRENAGELF
TRBV12-5,TRBD2,TRBJ2-3,ASGGLAGERVPDTQY
TRBV7-8,TRBD1,TRBJ1-2,ASSFEDRRLSGYGYT
TRBV10-3,TRBD2,TRBJ2-1,AIRPSGHNEQF
TRBV15,NA,TRBJ2-7,ATSRDLGRVHEQY
TRBV7-2,NA,TRBJ1-6,ASSPLDSYNSPLH
TRBV27,TRBD2,TRBJ2-1,ASSYLAGVYNEQF
TRBV12-5,NA,TRBJ1-6,ASTQGSYNSPLH
TRBV6-1,NA,TRBJ1-1,ASSPRIPSGSEAF
TRBV6-1,NA,TRBJ2-2,ASRQNGIGELF
TRBV13,NA,TRBJ2-3,ASSLLVVSDTQY
TRBV18,TRBD1,TRBJ1-1,ASSLIGQGNEAF
TRBV11-3,TRBD1,NA,ASSPRQGDYEQY
TRBV2,NA,TRBJ1-4,ASSVTALF
TRBV14,NA,TRBJ2-2,ASSQESGYGELF
TRBV11-2,TRBD1,TRBJ1-1,ASSSPPGQGWYSNTEAF
TRBV28,NA,TRBJ2-7,ASSLVGTRWGEQY
TRBV28,TRBD1,TRBJ2-2,ASSLGTGVATGELF
TRBV5-4,NA,TRBJ2-2,ASSLAPGQPFGELF
TRBV7-6,NA,TRBJ2-3,ASSPGETDTQY
TRBV28,NA,TRBJ1-5,ASSLWGGNQPQH
TRBV21-1,NA,TRBJ1-1,ASSNGPVTEAF
TRBV14,NA,TRBJ1-6,ASSQALGNSPLH
TRBV5-6,TRBD1,TRBJ2-3,ASSVGQLLTDTQY
TRBV5-6,TRBD1,TRBJ1-2,ASSYIRDSNYGYT
TRBV6-1,TRBD1,TRBJ2-1,ASGRDRGDNEQF
TRBV25-1,TRBD1,TRBJ2-1,ASSEGRGIFNEQF
TRBV4-1,TRBD2,TRBJ2-3,ASSQKMEGGGTSGL
TRBV19,NA,TRBJ1-2,ASSDRGNYGYT
TRBV29-1,NA,TRBJ1-4,SGKGDRTNEKLF